The clone carrying this TCR beta chain appeared many times. Amplified TCR beta CDR3 regions came from RNA transcripts. First-round RT-PCR targeting the TCR CDR3 was performed with the HTBI primer set. TCRdb fed the multiplex PCR reads into MiXCR, producing one record per CDR3 protein. The sample contains about 600,000 distinct CDR3 sequences, more than 15% of which appear only once. A NOSPECS grade of at least 4, a Clinical Activity Score of at least 3 and duration under 3 months were recorded in ophthalmopathy patients. PBMCs were derived from 10 ml fresh peripheral blood. This entry is derived from a study of T cells in Graves' hyperthyroidism and ophthalmopathy. Study in general: Before treatment of any kind, peripheral blood was taken at initial diagnosis.

V lost 8 bases, J lost 5 bases, and 13 bases lay in between. The CDR3 runs 12 residues. Germline values: CDR1 MNHNS, CDR2 SASEGT. The clonotype originates from a woman in her thirties or forties with Graves' ophthalmopathy. What was sequenced was blood. The chain recombines TRBV6-1 with TRBJ2-7, with D possibly TRBD1 on 6 matching bases. CDR3 sequence: CASGQRGHEQYF. The CDR3 DNA reads TGTGCCAGCGGACAGCGAGGCCACGAGCAGTACTTC.